These T cell receptor beta chains were read from a single sample in a study of blood T cell repertoires in COVID-19. Method: immunoSEQ multiplex PCR; TCRdb's copy keeps in-frame clones and lacks some. This table has 200,000 to 250,000 clones, around four fifths appearing once. Sequencing was performed on peripheral blood. All receptors come from a woman older than 75 with active or convalescent COVID-19. Both conserved end residues are part of each CDR3. The order of the fields is J gene, D gene, V gene, clone size, CDR3 DNA, CDR3 protein. The D gene is left open where the match is weak. Expanded clones are given a class, and other clones once, few, many or no size at all.

j_call: TRBJ2-3; d_call: TRBD2; v_call: TRBV6-2/TRBV6-3; clone_size: .; cdr3_nt: TGTGCCAGCAGTACAAGAGGGACTAGCGGGAGGGCCGAGGGAGATACGCAGTATTTT; cdr3_aa: CASSTRGTSGRAEGDTQYF
j_call: TRBJ1-1; d_call: .; v_call: TRBV27; clone_size: .; cdr3_nt: TGTGCCAGCAGTTCCCGGGGGGGGGTGAACACTGAAGCTTTCTTT; cdr3_aa: CASSSRGGVNTEAFF
j_call: TRBJ2-5; d_call: .; v_call: TRBV5-1; clone_size: .; cdr3_nt: TGCGCCAGCAGCTTGTCGGGGGGCCCACAAGAGACCCAGTACTTC; cdr3_aa: CASSLSGGPQETQYF
j_call: TRBJ2-5; d_call: .; v_call: TRBV3-1/TRBV3-2; clone_size: .; cdr3_nt: TGTGCCAGCAGCCAAGATTATTGGAGCGCCGGGGCCCAGTACTTC; cdr3_aa: CASSQDYWSAGAQYF
j_call: TRBJ1-1; d_call: .; v_call: TRBV25-1; clone_size: .; cdr3_nt: TGTGCCAGCAGTGAATTCTACGCGAACACTGAAGCTTTCTTT; cdr3_aa: CASSEFYANTEAFF
j_call: TRBJ2-7; d_call: .; v_call: TRBV5-6; clone_size: .; cdr3_nt: TGTGCCAGCAGCGAAGGTCCCACAGGGCCCTACGAGCAGTACTTC; cdr3_aa: CASSEGPTGPYEQYF
j_call: TRBJ1-3; d_call: TRBD1; v_call: TRBV19; clone_size: .; cdr3_nt: TGTGCCAGTAGTCCCCGGGCAGGGGGCTACTCTGGAAACACCATATATTTT; cdr3_aa: CASSPRAGGYSGNTIYF
j_call: TRBJ1-1; d_call: .; v_call: TRBV9; clone_size: .; cdr3_nt: TGTGCCAGCAGCCTAAGACCACAGCTTGAAGCTTTCTTT; cdr3_aa: CASSLRPQLEAFF
j_call: TRBJ2-7; d_call: TRBD1; v_call: TRBV6-2/TRBV6-3; clone_size: .; cdr3_nt: TGTGCCAGCAGCCCCATCCGGACAGGGGTCTACGAGCAGTACTTC; cdr3_aa: CASSPIRTGVYEQYF
j_call: TRBJ2-6; d_call: TRBD1; v_call: TRBV3-1/TRBV3-2; clone_size: .; cdr3_nt: TGTGCCAGCAAGGCCAGGGGGCGCACCGGGGCCAACGTCCTGACTTTC; cdr3_aa: CASKARGRTGANVLTF
j_call: TRBJ1-1; d_call: .; v_call: TRBV4-3; clone_size: .; cdr3_nt: TGCGCCAGCAGCCAAGATTATCACAGAACCACTGAAGCTTTCTTT; cdr3_aa: CASSQDYHRTTEAFF
j_call: TRBJ1-1; d_call: TRBD1; v_call: TRBV29-1; clone_size: .; cdr3_nt: TGCAGCGTTGCAGGGGGGCCGAACACTGAAGCTTTCTTT; cdr3_aa: CSVAGGPNTEAFF
j_call: TRBJ1-2; d_call: .; v_call: TRBV6-5; clone_size: .; cdr3_nt: TGTGCCTCGTGGGGTCGGCGGGCCGGCTACACCTTC; cdr3_aa: CASWGRRAGYTF
j_call: TRBJ2-7; d_call: .; v_call: TRBV5-1; clone_size: once; cdr3_nt: TGCGCCAGCAGCTCCGACACTAGCCTCAGCGAGCAGTACTTC; cdr3_aa: CASSSDTSLSEQYF